The 16 T cell receptor beta chains below all came from one sample that was sequenced in a study of cytomegalovirus exposure and HLA in healthy donors. PCR involved 60 Vbeta and 13 Jbeta primers. Sequencing used immunoSEQ multiplex PCR; TCRdb keeps in-frame clones, though not all of them. This sample has some 180,000 clones; approximately 71% occur once, and the top ten carry roughly 5.4%. Sequencing was carried out using PBMCs. These receptors all stem from a woman aged 18-29 years in good health and CMV-seropositive.

This chain connects TRBV7-9 to TRBJ2-7, with 15 bases aligning to TRBD2. The junction had 4 bases not matched to a gene; V was cut back by 0 bases and J by 4 bases. Germline V gene lookup returns CDR1 SEHNR and CDR2 FQNEAQ (reference sequence). There are 17 residues in the CDR3. The CDR3, as DNA: TGTGCCAGCAGCTTAGCGCGGGGACTAGCGGGGGGATACGAGCAGTACTTC. It encodes CASSLARGLAGGYEQYF. The full variable domain, with the rest looked up from reference TRBV7-9 and TRBJ2-7, is DTGVSQNPRHKITKRGQNVTFRCDPISEHNRLYWYRQTLGQGPEFLTYFQNEAQLEKSRLLSDRFSAERPKGSFSTLEIQRTEQGDSAMYLCASSLARGLAGGYEQYFGPGTRLTVT.

CDR3 DNA: TGCGCCAGCAGCCAAGGGGCCCAGGGGGGAGCCTACGAGCAGTACTTC. It yields the protein CASSQGAQGGAYEQYF. The rearrangement joins TRBV4-1 to TRBJ2-7; D may be TRBD1 (7 bases). The CDR3 loop spans 16 amino acids. Looked up from germline, CDR1 is MGHRA and CDR2 is YSYEKL. V lost 1 base to trimming and J lost 2 bases, with 15 bases between them.

The CDR3 DNA follows: TGTGCCAGCAGTGTACCGGGACAGGGGAATCAGCCCCAGCATTTT. Translated, it gives CASSVPGQGNQPQHF. The chain employs TRBV2 and TRBJ1-5; 10 bases align to TRBD1. V trimming: 4 bases; J trimming: 4 bases; junction bases outside the gene matches: 4. Germline V gene data show CDR1 as SNHLY and CDR2 as FYNNEI. The length of the CDR3 is 15 residues.

The chain links TRBV9 to TRBJ1-6; D may be TRBD1 (5 bases). Germline CDR1 reads SGDLS; CDR2 reads YYNGEE. Trimming left V 3 bases short and J 9 bases short, with 13 bases between. The CDR3 loop spans 14 amino acids. CDR3 sequence (DNA): TGTGCCAGCAGCGAGGTGGCGGGGGGTTCACCCCTCCACTTT. Its protein product is CASSEVAGGSPLHF.

This rearrangement joins TRBV5-4 to TRBJ2-1, with 10 bases matching TRBD1. V trimming: 0 bases; J trimming: 6 bases; junction bases outside the gene matches: 3. The CDR3 has 15 residues. The germline V gene has CDR1 SGHNT and CDR2 YYREEE (reference sequence). In DNA form, the CDR3 reads TGTGCCAGCAGCTTGGCCGACAGGGGGCTCAATGAGCAGTTCTTC. Protein: CASSLADRGLNEQFF.

The chain has TRBV4-3 and TRBJ2-2, with a weak D call TRBD1 (5 bases). Germline V gene sequence: CDR1 LGHNA, CDR2 YSLEER. Trimming removed 4 bases from V and 6 bases from J, with 21 bases in between. The length of the CDR3 is 17 residues. DNA of the CDR3: TGCGCCAGCAGCCCCTACATTTGGGGCTTGAATGCCGGGGAGCTGTTTTTT. Translation gives CASSPYIWGLNAGELFF.

The chain employs TRBV6-1 and TRBJ1-5; 8 bases match TRBD1. After removal of 6 bases from V and 1 base from J, the junction contained 5 bases not matched to a gene. The CDR3 runs to 15 residues. The germline V gene has CDR1 MNHNS and CDR2 SASEGT. CDR3 DNA sequence: TGTGCCAGCAGGAGACAGGGGAGAAGCAATCAGCCCCAGCATTTT. This encodes CASRRQGRSNQPQHF.

The rearrangement uses TRBV6-4 and TRBJ1-2; D possibly corresponds to TRBD1 (6 bases). The CDR3 spans 12 residues. Germline V gene lookup returns CDR1 MRHNA and CDR2 SNTAGT. The V gene lost 3 bases and the J gene lost 8 bases, with 10 bases spanning the gap. The CDR3 spells CASSEGGEGYTF. CDR3 DNA sequence: TGTGCCAGCAGTGAAGGGGGTGAAGGCTACACCTTC.

V usage is TRBV7-3 and J usage is TRBJ1-2, with 8 bases identical to TRBD1. The germline V gene has CDR1 SGHTA and CDR2 FQGTGA. The CDR3 consists of 13 residues. The V and J ends lost 6 bases and 3 bases, in that order; junction bases with no gene match: 3. CDR3 amino acids: CASSLDRDYGYTF. DNA for the CDR3: TGTGCCAGCAGTTTGGACAGGGACTATGGCTACACCTTC.

The chain is built from TRBV10-1 and TRBJ1-5, with D perhaps matching TRBD1 (6 bases). The CDR3 totals 16 residues. Germline loops: CDR1 WNHNN, CDR2 SYGVQD (reference sequence). With 5 bases removed from V and 6 bases from J, the gap between germline ends came to 20 bases. The CDR3 DNA reads as TGCGCCAGCAGTCATTGTCGGGGCAGGGGTGGTCAGCCCCAGCATTTT. Protein product: CASSHCRGRGGQPQHF.

This chain joins TRBV5-5 and TRBJ2-2; 13 positions match TRBD2. This CDR3 region has 19 residues. Looked up from germline, CDR1 is SGHKS and CDR2 is YYEKEE (reference sequence). V shed 4 bases, J shed 7 bases, and the junction held 16 bases outside the gene matches. The CDR3 coding sequence is TGTGCCAGCAGCGCCAACTACCTAACTAGCGGGGGGGCCAGCGGGGAGCTGTTTTTT. As protein: CASSANYLTSGGASGELFF.

The chain carries TRBV18 and TRBJ1-4, with no clear D. V was trimmed by 0 bases and J by 5 bases, leaving 7 bases between them. This CDR3 is 14 amino acids long. Germline lookup yields CDR1 KGHSH and CDR2 LQKENI. This CDR3 is CASSPPSENEKLFF. CDR3 coding DNA: TGTGCCAGCTCACCACCGTCAGAAAATGAAAAACTGTTTTTT. The full variable domain, with the rest looked up from reference TRBV18 and TRBJ1-4, is NAGVMQNPRHLVRRRGQEARLRCSPMKGHSHVYWYRQLPEEGLKFMVYLQKENIIDESGMPKERFSAEFPKEGPSILRIQQVVRGDSAAYFCASSPPSENEKLFFGSGTQLSVL.

This chain links TRBV5-3 with TRBJ1-1; no reliable D call. TRBV5-3 qualifies as an ORF whose function is uncertain. The CDR3 is made up of 16 amino acids. V dropped 4 bases and J dropped 2 bases, with 18 bases sitting between them. The DNA of the CDR3 is TGTGCCAGAAGCCCTATAGTCTTAAAGAGTAACACTGAAGCTTTCTTT. It translates to CARSPIVLKSNTEAFF.

Remarks on this clone: One end of the junction varies from germline; a read error may be responsible. The V call is TRBV7-2, the J call TRBJ1-2; the D is unclear. This CDR3 is 12 amino acids long. Germline V gene data show CDR1 as SGHTA and CDR2 as FQGNSA. CDR3 sequence reads: CASSLDKGLPVF. As DNA, the CDR3 is TGTGCCAGCAGCTTGGATAAAGGACTGCCGGTCTTC.

The chain is built from TRBV28 and TRBJ1-1; no clear D. Trimming shortened V by 8 bases and J by 0 bases, and 7 bases separated the two germline ends. The V gene's germline CDR1 is MDHEN and CDR2 SYDVKM. CDR3 length: 12 amino acids. For the CDR3, the DNA is TGTGCCAGCGGCGGCATGAACACTGAAGCTTTCTTT. Translated, it gives CASGGMNTEAFF.

The V and J genes are TRBV15 and TRBJ1-4; 8 nucleotides agree with TRBD1. The CDR3 sequence is 16 residues long. V shed 1 base, J shed 6 bases, and the junction held 7 bases outside the gene matches. Germline loops: CDR1 LNHNV, CDR2 YYDKDF (reference sequence). The CDR3, as DNA: TGTGCCACCAGCAGAGTTGTTGGGACAGGCCATGAAAAACTGTTTTTT. Translation gives CATSRVVGTGHEKLFF.